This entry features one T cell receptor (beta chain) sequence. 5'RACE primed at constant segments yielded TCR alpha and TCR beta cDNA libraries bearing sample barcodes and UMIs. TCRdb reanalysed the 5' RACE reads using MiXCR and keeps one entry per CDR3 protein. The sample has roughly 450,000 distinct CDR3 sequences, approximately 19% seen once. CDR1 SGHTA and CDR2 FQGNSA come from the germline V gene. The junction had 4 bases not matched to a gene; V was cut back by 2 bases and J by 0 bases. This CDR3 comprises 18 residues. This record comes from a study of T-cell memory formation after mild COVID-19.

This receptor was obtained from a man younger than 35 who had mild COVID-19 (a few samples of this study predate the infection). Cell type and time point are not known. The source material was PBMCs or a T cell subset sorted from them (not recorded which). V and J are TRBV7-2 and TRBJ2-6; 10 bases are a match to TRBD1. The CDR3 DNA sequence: TGTGCCAGCAGCTTACGGGACAGGGGCTACTCTGGGGCCAACGTCCTGACTTTC. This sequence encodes CASSLRDRGYSGANVLTF.